Listed below are T cell receptor beta chains from one sample, sequenced in a study of a mutant IDH1 vaccine in newly diagnosed glioma. Profiling relied on immunoSEQ multiplex PCR, and the TCRdb table lists in-frame clones only, not all of them. The sample lists 110,000 or so clones; roughly 90% were seen once. For these TCRs, the target antigens are not known. The sequences come from PBMCs, collected from a glioma patient whose treatment included an IDH1 peptide vaccine. These receptors all stem from a woman in her fifties or sixties with glioma. Each CDR3 is given with its conserved first and last residue.

v_gene: TRBV19
j_gene: TRBJ2-1
len: 19
CDR3aa: CASTIRGRGQAGVIDEQFF

v_gene: TRBV15
j_gene: TRBJ2-5
len: 14
CDR3aa: CATSRDRATETQYF

v_gene: TRBV6-5
j_gene: TRBJ2-1
len: 15
CDR3aa: CASSSTGTGIHEQFF

v_gene: TRBV7-9
j_gene: TRBJ2-3
len: 15
CDR3aa: CASSYWGGHTDTQYF

v_gene: TRBV30
j_gene: TRBJ1-1
len: 13
CDR3aa: CAWSLGWEGEAFF

v_gene: TRBV11-2
j_gene: TRBJ2-5
len: 13
CDR3aa: CASSTQGRGTQYF

v_gene: TRBV11-1
j_gene: TRBJ2-2
len: 16
CDR3aa: CASSPPGGVNTGELFF

v_gene: TRBV7-8
j_gene: TRBJ1-2
len: 16
CDR3aa: CASSFSRTEANYGYTF

v_gene: TRBV9
j_gene: TRBJ2-1
len: 17
CDR3aa: CASSVGGGLAGNNEQFF

v_gene: TRBV27
j_gene: TRBJ2-7
len: 13
CDR3aa: CASSLGLAGSPYF

v_gene: TRBV28
j_gene: TRBJ1-2
len: 13
CDR3aa: CASSLFTGYGYTF